The 30 T cell receptor beta chains reported below all come from one sample, sequenced in a study of T-cell memory formation after mild COVID-19. Each CDR3 protein is one row after TCRdb ran MiXCR on the 5' RACE reads. The sample lists some 200,000 distinct CDR3 sequences, just over 9.5% occurring once. Sequencing input: PBMCs or a T cell subset sorted from them (not recorded which). The source of these receptors is a man between 18 and 35 years old who had mild COVID-19 (a few samples of this study predate the infection). Cell type and time point are not known.

At least ten counts were recorded for this clonotype. The chain links TRBV5-1 to TRBJ1-2, with 8 bases fitting TRBD1. The V gene's germline CDR1 is SGHRS and CDR2 YFSETQ. Trimming at V came to 4 bases and at J to 2 bases, leaving 4 bases not matched to a gene. The CDR3 consists of 14 residues. The CDR3 nucleotides read TGCGCCAGCAGCAAAGGACAGGGCAACTATGGCTACACCTTC. This gives the protein CASSKGQGNYGYTF.

V and J are TRBV6-5 and TRBJ1-1, with 7 bases lining up with TRBD1. J lost 12 bases, V lost 0 bases, and 4 bases had no gene match. The CDR3 runs to 12 residues. Germline values: CDR1 MNHEY, CDR2 SVGAGI. CDR3 coding DNA: TGTGCCAGCAGTTACTCGACAGGGAGGCCTTTCTTT. Translated, it gives CASSYSTGRPFF.

This clonotype was seen only a few times. The chain has TRBV24-1 and TRBJ2-5, with a possible D match to TRBD1 (5 bases). Germline V CDR1 and CDR2: KGHDR, SFDVKD. V was cut by 9 bases and J by 4 bases, with 11 bases left in between. The CDR3 extends over 12 amino acids. The DNA for the CDR3 is TGTGCCACCGCAGGGAACGGAGAGACCCAGTACTTC. Translating it yields CATAGNGETQYF.

This sequence joins TRBV7-8 and TRBJ1-1, with D unclear. The V end was cut by 3 bases, the J end by 8 bases, with 13 bases between. The CDR3 is 13 residues long. The V gene's germline CDR1 is SGHVS and CDR2 FQNEAQ. CDR3 bases: TGTGCCAGCAGCTTCTCCCGGACCGGGGAAGCTTTCTTT. Translating gives CASSFSRTGEAFF. Drawing the rest from reference TRBV7-8 and TRBJ1-1, the complete variable domain is GAGVSQSPRYKVAKRGQDVALRCDPISGHVSLFWYQQALGQGPEFLTYFQNEAQLDKSGLPSDRFFAERPEGSVSTLKIQRTQQEDSAVYLCASSFSRTGEAFFGQGTRLTVV.

The rearrangement links TRBV7-2 to TRBJ2-3; D might be TRBD2 (5 bases). The length of the CDR3 is 14 residues. CDR1 SGHTA and CDR2 FQGNSA come from the germline V gene. Trimming shortened V by 7 bases and J by 0 bases, and 11 bases separated the two germline ends. CDR3 coding DNA: TGTGCCAGCAACGGACTTCCTAGCACAGATACGCAGTATTTT. Protein sequence: CASNGLPSTDTQYF. Together with reference TRBV7-2 and TRBJ2-3, the CDR3 gives the full variable domain: GAGVSQSPSNKVTEKGKDVELRCDPISGHTALYWYRQSLGQGLEFLIYFQGNSAPDKSGLPSDRFSAERTGGSVSTLTIQRTQQEDSAVYLCASNGLPSTDTQYFGPGTRLTVL.

This clonotype was seen a handful of times. J is TRBJ1-1 and V is TRBV6-2 or TRBV6-3; D is possibly TRBD1 (5 bases). The V end lost 5 bases, the J end lost 4 bases, and 14 bases lay between the germline ends. Looked up from germline, CDR1 is MNHEY and CDR2 is SVGEGT. The CDR3 sequence is 14 residues long. The CDR3, as DNA: TGTGCCAGCAGTGCCTACAGGAGAAGCACTGAAGCTTTCTTT. Its protein is CASSAYRRSTEAFF.

This clonotype was seen repeatedly, ten times or more. V usage is TRBV12-3 or TRBV12-4 and J usage is TRBJ2-5, with no clear D. This CDR3 has 13 amino acids. V lost 3 bases to trimming and J lost 5 bases, with 10 bases between them. CDR3 amino acids: CASSFTQRETQYF. The CDR3 bases are TGTGCCAGCAGTTTTACCCAAAGGGAGACCCAGTACTTC.

The chain couples TRBV7-9 to TRBJ1-1; D may be TRBD1 (5 bases). The ends were cut back, 3 bases at V and 2 bases at J, with 10 bases in the middle. Germline values: CDR1 SEHNR, CDR2 FQNEAQ (reference sequence). This CDR3 is built from 14 residues. The CDR3 DNA reads as TGTGCCAGCAGCTTCTTTACAGGTAACACTGAAGCTTTCTTT. Its protein is CASSFFTGNTEAFF.

The gene calls are TRBV5-1 and TRBJ2-1; the D gene is possibly TRBD2 (7 bases). The ends were cut back, 4 bases at V and 4 bases at J, with 15 bases in the middle. This CDR3 has 15 residues. Germline loops: CDR1 SGHRS, CDR2 YFSETQ. The CDR3 DNA reads as TGCGCCAGCAGCATCACGGGGGGCGGTTACAATGAGCAGTTCTTC. This encodes CASSITGGGYNEQFF.

This clonotype was seen more than once but under ten times. This chain connects TRBV5-1 to TRBJ2-1; D unclear. The CDR3 extends over 15 amino acids. Trimming cost V 0 bases and J 4 bases, with 11 bases left between them. The V gene's germline CDR1 is SGHRS and CDR2 YFSETQ. The CDR3: CASSLVLDLYNEQFF. CDR3 bases: TGCGCCAGCAGCTTGGTCCTGGACCTGTACAATGAGCAGTTCTTC.

The chain combines TRBV11-2 with TRBJ2-1, with a weak D call TRBD1 (5 bases). The germline V gene has CDR1 SGHAT and CDR2 FQNNGV. Trimming took 4 bases from V and 4 from J, leaving 23 bases between them. CDR3 length: 18 amino acids. The CDR3 bases are TGTGCCAGCAGCTCCCTGCCCAGGGCCCCGGTCGGGTACAATGAGCAGTTCTTC. As protein: CASSSLPRAPVGYNEQFF. Filled out from reference TRBV11-2 and TRBJ2-1, the complete variable domain reads EAGVAQSPRYKIIEKRQSVAFWCNPISGHATLYWYQQILGQGPKLLIQFQNNGVVDDSQLPKDRFSAERLKGVDSTLKIQPAKLEDSAVYLCASSSLPRAPVGYNEQFFGPGTRLTVL.

This clonotype was seen a few times. This chain joins TRBV12-3 or TRBV12-4 and TRBJ2-7; D ambiguous. The germline V and J ends were trimmed by 0 bases and 0 bases, with 9 bases remaining between them. The CDR3 contains 15 residues. Written as DNA, the CDR3 is TGTGCCAGCAGTTTAGCTTCATCTTTCTCCTACGAGCAGTACTTC. It specifies CASSLASSFSYEQYF.

This rearrangement joins TRBV11-2 to TRBJ2-1, with D uncertain. Germline V lookup: CDR1 SGHAT, CDR2 FQNNGV. With 7 bases removed from V and 9 bases from J, the gap between germline ends came to 13 bases. The length of the CDR3 is 12 residues. CDR3 DNA sequence: TGTGCCAGCACCACTGATCCGATTGAGCAGTTCTTC. Translated, it gives CASTTDPIEQFF.

This chain uses TRBV4-2 with TRBJ2-7; D is possibly TRBD2 (5 bases). The CDR3 loop spans 16 amino acids. Germline V gene sequence: CDR1 LGHNA, CDR2 YNFKEQ. The germline V and J ends were trimmed by 4 bases and 0 bases, with 16 bases remaining between them. The CDR3: CASSRDIGRDSYEQYF. The DNA of the CDR3 is TGTGCCAGCAGCCGAGACATAGGACGGGACTCCTACGAGCAGTACTTC.

This clonotype was recorded a few times. CDR3 nucleotide sequence: TGCAGCGTTGACAGGGGTGGAGGCTACACCTTC. Encoded protein: CSVDRGGGYTF. The V call is TRBV29-1, the J call TRBJ1-2; possibly TRBD1 for D (6 bases). The CDR3 is 11 residues long. The V end lost 3 bases, the J end lost 8 bases, and 10 bases lay between the germline ends. CDR1 and CDR2 (germline): SQVTM, ANQGSEA.

The chain carries TRBV2 and TRBJ2-5, with D possibly being TRBD1 (5 bases). V was pared by 1 base and J by 5 bases, with 14 bases between. Germline V lookup: CDR1 SNHLY, CDR2 FYNNEI. This CDR3 contains 15 residues. CDR3 protein: CASSEVGQWTETQYF. CDR3 bases: TGTGCCAGCAGTGAAGTTGGACAATGGACGGAGACCCAGTACTTC.

This chain links TRBV19 with TRBJ1-2, with TRBD1 identical over 7 bases. The V gene's germline CDR1 is LNHDA and CDR2 SQIVND (reference sequence). V was clipped by 7 bases and J by 4 bases; unmatched bases: 12. The CDR3 loop spans 15 amino acids. CDR3: CASTMDKGGVYGYTF. The DNA for the CDR3 is TGTGCCAGTACTATGGACAAAGGGGGCGTCTATGGCTACACCTTC. The full variable domain, completed using reference TRBV19 and TRBJ1-2, is DGGITQSPKYLFRKEGQNVTLSCEQNLNHDAMYWYRQDPGQGLRLIYYSQIVNDFQKGDIAEGYSVSREKKESFPLTVTSAQKNPTAFYLCASTMDKGGVYGYTFGSGTRLTVV.

The chain is built from TRBV20-1 and TRBJ2-3; no reliable D call. V lost 2 bases, J lost 1 base, and 7 bases lay in between. Germline V CDR1 and CDR2: DFQATT, SNEGSKA (reference sequence). There are 13 residues in the CDR3. This chain's CDR3 is CSARPVRTDTQYF. DNA for the CDR3: TGCAGTGCTAGACCGGTACGCACAGATACGCAGTATTTT.

This clonotype was counted a few times. J is TRBJ1-1 and V is TRBV7-2; D gene ambiguous. The germline gives CDR1 SGHTA, CDR2 FQGNSA. The length of the CDR3 is 12 residues. Trimming pared 5 bases from V and 7 bases from J, leaving 11 bases between. For the CDR3, the DNA is TGTGCCAGCAGCCTCGTTGCCCTTGAAGCTTTCTTT. It translates to CASSLVALEAFF.

This clonotype was recorded a few times. The chain is built from TRBV20-1 and TRBJ1-2; 8 nucleotides agree with TRBD1. The CDR3 is made up of 14 amino acids. CDR1 is DFQATT, CDR2 SNEGSKA, per germline (reference sequence). J gave up 2 bases and V 6 bases, and 8 bases lay outside the gene matches. CDR3 coding DNA: TGCAGTGCGGGTGACTGGACAGGGAACTATGGCTACACCTTC. This gives the protein CSAGDWTGNYGYTF.

The chain uses TRBV5-1 and TRBJ1-1, with D unclear. Germline CDR1 is SGHRS and CDR2 is YFSETQ. Trimming stripped 3 bases from V and 7 bases from J, with 7 bases between. This CDR3 comprises 11 residues. In DNA, the CDR3 is TGCGCCAGCAGCTCCCCGTATGAAGCTTTCTTT. It is translated as CASSSPYEAFF.

This clonotype was recorded at least ten times. This rearrangement joins TRBV7-2 to TRBJ1-1; 7 bases align to TRBD1. Per germline, CDR1 SGHTA and CDR2 FQGNSA. The length of the CDR3 is 13 residues. Unmatched junction bases numbered 3, after V lost 4 bases and J lost 4 bases. As DNA, the CDR3 is TGTGCCAGCAGCTCTCCAGGGGGCACTGAAGCTTTCTTT. This encodes CASSSPGGTEAFF. The variable domain in full, completed from reference TRBV7-2 and TRBJ1-1, reads GAGVSQSPSNKVTEKGKDVELRCDPISGHTALYWYRQSLGQGLEFLIYFQGNSAPDKSGLPSDRFSAERTGGSVSTLTIQRTQQEDSAVYLCASSSPGGTEAFFGQGTRLTVV.

The sample holds many counts of this clonotype. CDR3 DNA sequence: TGTGCCAGCAGTTACCACAACTCACAAGAGACCCAGTACTTC. Protein sequence: CASSYHNSQETQYF. The chain joins TRBV27 to TRBJ2-5, with D uncertain. Germline V CDR1 and CDR2: MNHEY, SMNVEV (reference sequence). V lost 4 bases to trimming and J lost 2 bases, with 11 bases between them. The length of the CDR3 is 14 residues.

This chain uses TRBV5-4 with TRBJ1-6; 7 positions match TRBD1. The junction had 3 bases not matched to a gene; V was cut back by 4 bases and J by 5 bases. Per the germline V gene, CDR1 is SGHNT and CDR2 is YYREEE (reference sequence). The CDR3 contains 14 residues. The CDR3 DNA reads TGTGCCAGCAGCAGGGGACAGAATAATTCACCCCTCCACTTT. It is translated as CASSRGQNNSPLHF. The entire variable domain, with the rest obtained from reference TRBV5-4 and TRBJ1-6, is as follows: ETGVTQSPTHLIKTRGQQVTLRCSSQSGHNTVSWYQQALGQGPQFIFQYYREEENGRGNFPPRFSGLQFPNYSSELNVNALELDDSALYLCASSRGQNNSPLHFGNGTRLTVT.

There are a few counts of this clonotype. The chain couples TRBV20-1 to TRBJ2-2; 9 bases are shared with TRBD2. The germline V gene encodes CDR1 DFQATT and CDR2 SNEGSKA (reference sequence). Trimming at V came to 5 bases and at J to 3 bases, leaving 4 bases not matched to a gene. The CDR3 contains 14 residues. The CDR3 loop is CSAPKRGDTGELFF. The CDR3 DNA reads TGCAGTGCTCCAAAGCGGGGGGACACCGGGGAGCTGTTTTTT.

This clonotype was seen a single time. The rearrangement joins TRBV4-3 to TRBJ2-1; maybe TRBD2 (6 bases). V was clipped by 4 bases and J by 10 bases, with 11 bases between them. Germline assignment: CDR1 LGHNA and CDR2 YSLEER. CDR3 length: 12 residues. The CDR3 nucleotides read TGCGCCAGCAGCCCAGAAGGACTAGAGCAGTTCTTC. Its protein is CASSPEGLEQFF.

The rearrangement joins TRBV6-2 or TRBV6-3 to TRBJ2-7; D possibly corresponds to TRBD2 (5 bases). The germline V and J ends were trimmed by 6 bases and 3 bases, with 21 bases remaining between them. CDR1 and CDR2 from the germline V gene are MNHEY and SVGEGT. CDR3 length: 16 residues. The CDR3 nucleotides read TGTGCCAGCAGCGAGCGGAATTCCACCGGGGACTACGAGCAGTACGTC. Its translation: CASSERNSTGDYEQYV.

The chain joins TRBV12-3 or TRBV12-4 to TRBJ1-1; D unresolved. Deletions cut 3 bases from V and 1 base from J, with 15 bases between. This CDR3 contains 16 residues. The CDR3 sequence: CASSFSGLKENTEAFF. The DNA for the CDR3 is TGTGCCAGCAGTTTTTCGGGGTTGAAGGAGAACACTGAAGCTTTCTTT.

This clonotype was seen a handful of times. V and J are TRBV6-2 or TRBV6-3 and TRBJ1-2, with D unresolved. V lost 1 base and J lost 5, with 11 bases in between. The CDR3 is made up of 14 amino acids. CDR1 is MNHEY and CDR2 is SVGEGT in the germline V gene. The CDR3: CASSYWERLYGYTF. CDR3 bases: TGTGCCAGCAGTTACTGGGAGAGGCTTTATGGCTACACCTTC.

This clonotype was counted a few times. The chain couples TRBV6-2 or TRBV6-3 to TRBJ2-5; D might be TRBD2 (6 bases). The V and J ends lost 7 bases and 5 bases respectively, with 14 bases between them. The CDR3 has 13 residues. Germline loops: CDR1 MNHEY, CDR2 SVGEGT. CDR3 nucleotide sequence: TGTGCCAGCACTATCCGGGGGAAGGAGACCCAGTACTTC. As protein: CASTIRGKETQYF.